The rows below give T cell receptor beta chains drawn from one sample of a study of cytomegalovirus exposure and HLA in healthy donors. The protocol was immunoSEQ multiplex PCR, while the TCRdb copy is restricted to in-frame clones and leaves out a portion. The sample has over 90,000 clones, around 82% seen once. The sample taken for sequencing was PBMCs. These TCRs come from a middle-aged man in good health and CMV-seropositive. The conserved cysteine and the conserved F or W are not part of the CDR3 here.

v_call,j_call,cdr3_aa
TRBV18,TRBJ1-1,ASSQPKQGAESNTEAF
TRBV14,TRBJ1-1,ASSLPGENTEAF
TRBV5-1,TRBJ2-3,ASRTQGDRTDTQY
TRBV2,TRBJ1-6,ASSFLGGQGNNSPLH
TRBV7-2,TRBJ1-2,ASSRPRADGYT
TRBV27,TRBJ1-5,ASSLEGTRQPQH
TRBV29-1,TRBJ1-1,SVQGMINTEAF
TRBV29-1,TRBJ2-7,SVGQGDEQY
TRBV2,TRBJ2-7,ASSGTGGFYEQY
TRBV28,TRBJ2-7,ASSNPGYEQY
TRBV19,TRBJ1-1,ASTTGTPTGMNTEAF
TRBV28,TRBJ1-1,ASSLGTAQGNAEAF
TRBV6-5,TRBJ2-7,ASRRQGAAYEQY
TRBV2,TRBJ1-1,AIGKLNTEAF
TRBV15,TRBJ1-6,ATSTTGSALH